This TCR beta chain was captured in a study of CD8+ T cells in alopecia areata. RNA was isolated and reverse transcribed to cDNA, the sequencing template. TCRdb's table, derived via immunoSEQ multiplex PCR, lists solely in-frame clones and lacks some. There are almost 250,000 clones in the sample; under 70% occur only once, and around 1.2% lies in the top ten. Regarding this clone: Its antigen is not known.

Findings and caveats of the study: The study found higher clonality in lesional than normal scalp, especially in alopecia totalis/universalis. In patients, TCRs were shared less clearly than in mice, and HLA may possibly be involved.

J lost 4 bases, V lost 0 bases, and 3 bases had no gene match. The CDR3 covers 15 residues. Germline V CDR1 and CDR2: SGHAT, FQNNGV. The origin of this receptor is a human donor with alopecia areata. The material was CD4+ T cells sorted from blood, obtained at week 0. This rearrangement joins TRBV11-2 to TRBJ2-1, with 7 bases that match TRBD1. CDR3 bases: TGTGCCAGCAGCTTAGAGGTGACAGGGTACAATGAGCAGTTCTTC. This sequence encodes CASSLEVTGYNEQFF.